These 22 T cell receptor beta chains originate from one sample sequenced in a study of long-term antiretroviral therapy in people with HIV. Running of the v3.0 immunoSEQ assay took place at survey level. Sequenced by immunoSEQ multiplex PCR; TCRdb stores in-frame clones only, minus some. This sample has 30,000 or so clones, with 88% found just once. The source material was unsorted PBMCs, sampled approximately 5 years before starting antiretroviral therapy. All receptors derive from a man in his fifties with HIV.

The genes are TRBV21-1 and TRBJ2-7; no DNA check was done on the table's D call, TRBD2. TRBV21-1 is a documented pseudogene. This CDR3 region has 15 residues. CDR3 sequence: CASSKVFSGYYEQYF. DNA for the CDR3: TGTGCCAGCAGCAAAGTCTTTAGCGGGTACTACGAGCAGTACTTC.

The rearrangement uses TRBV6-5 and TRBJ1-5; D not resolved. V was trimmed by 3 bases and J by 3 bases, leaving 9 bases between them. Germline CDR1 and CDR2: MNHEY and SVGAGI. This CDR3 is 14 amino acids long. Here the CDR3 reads CASSYKGANQPQHF. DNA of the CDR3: TGTGCCAGCAGTTATAAGGGTGCCAATCAGCCCCAGCATTTT.

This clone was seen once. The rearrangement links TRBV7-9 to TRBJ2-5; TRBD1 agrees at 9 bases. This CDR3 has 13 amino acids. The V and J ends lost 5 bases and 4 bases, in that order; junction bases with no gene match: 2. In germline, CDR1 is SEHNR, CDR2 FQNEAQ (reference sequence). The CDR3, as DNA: TGTGCCAGCAGCCCGGACAGGGGAGAGACCCAGTACTTC. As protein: CASSPDRGETQYF.

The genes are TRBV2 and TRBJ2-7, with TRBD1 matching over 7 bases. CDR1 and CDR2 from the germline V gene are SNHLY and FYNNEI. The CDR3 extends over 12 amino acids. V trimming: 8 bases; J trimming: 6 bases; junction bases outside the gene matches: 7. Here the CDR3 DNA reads TGTGCCAGCGGTCGACAGGGCTTCGAGCAGTACTTC. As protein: CASGRQGFEQYF. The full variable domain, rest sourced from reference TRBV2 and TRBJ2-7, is EPEVTQTPSHQVTQMGQEVILRCVPISNHLYFYWYRQILGQKVEFLVSFYNNEISEKSEIFDDQFSVERPDGSNFTLKIRSTKLEDSAMYFCASGRQGFEQYFGPGTRLTVT.

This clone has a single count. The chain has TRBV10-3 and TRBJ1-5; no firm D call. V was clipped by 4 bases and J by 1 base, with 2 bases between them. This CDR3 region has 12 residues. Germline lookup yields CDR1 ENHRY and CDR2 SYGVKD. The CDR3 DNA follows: TGTGCCATCAGTGGAAGCAATCAGCCCCAGCATTTT. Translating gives CAISGSNQPQHF.

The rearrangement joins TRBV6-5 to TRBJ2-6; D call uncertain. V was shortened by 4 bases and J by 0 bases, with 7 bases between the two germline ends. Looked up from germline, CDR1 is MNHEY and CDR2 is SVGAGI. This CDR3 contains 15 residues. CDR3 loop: CASSLSASGANVLTF. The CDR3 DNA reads TGTGCCAGCAGTTTATCTGCCTCTGGGGCCAACGTCCTGACTTTC.

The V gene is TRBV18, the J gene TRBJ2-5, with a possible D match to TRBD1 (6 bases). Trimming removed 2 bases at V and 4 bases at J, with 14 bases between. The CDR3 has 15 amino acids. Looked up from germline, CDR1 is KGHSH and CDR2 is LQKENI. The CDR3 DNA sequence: TGTGCCAGCTCACCAACCACAGGGACGATAGAGACCCAGTACTTC. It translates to CASSPTTGTIETQYF.

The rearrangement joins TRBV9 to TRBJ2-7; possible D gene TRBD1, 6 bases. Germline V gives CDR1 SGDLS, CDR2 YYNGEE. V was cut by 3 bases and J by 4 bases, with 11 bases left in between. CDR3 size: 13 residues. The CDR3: CASSAGQFYEQYF. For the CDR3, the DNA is TGTGCCAGCAGCGCCGGACAGTTTTACGAGCAGTACTTC.

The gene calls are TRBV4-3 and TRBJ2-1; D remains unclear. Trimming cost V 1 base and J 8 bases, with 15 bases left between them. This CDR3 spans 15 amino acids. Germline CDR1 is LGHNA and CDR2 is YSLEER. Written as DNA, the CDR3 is TGCGCCAGCAGCCAAGTTTTTGACCAACTGCATGAGCAGTTCTTC. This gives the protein CASSQVFDQLHEQFF.

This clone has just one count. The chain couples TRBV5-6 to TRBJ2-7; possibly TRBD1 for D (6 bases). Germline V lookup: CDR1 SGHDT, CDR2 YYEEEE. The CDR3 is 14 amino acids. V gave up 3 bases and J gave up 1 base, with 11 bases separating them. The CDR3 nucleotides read TGTGCCAGCAGCTACGGACAGATATCCTACGAGCAGTACTTC. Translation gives CASSYGQISYEQYF.

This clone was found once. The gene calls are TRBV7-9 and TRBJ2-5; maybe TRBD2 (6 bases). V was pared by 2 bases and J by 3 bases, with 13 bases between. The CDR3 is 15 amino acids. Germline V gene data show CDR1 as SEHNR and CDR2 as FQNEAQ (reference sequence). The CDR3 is CASSLRTNQKETQYF. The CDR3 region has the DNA TGTGCCAGCAGCTTAAGGACTAATCAGAAAGAGACCCAGTACTTC. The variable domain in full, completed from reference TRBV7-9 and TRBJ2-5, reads DTGVSQNPRHKITKRGQNVTFRCDPISEHNRLYWYRQTLGQGPEFLTYFQNEAQLEKSRLLSDRFSAERPKGSFSTLEIQRTEQGDSAMYLCASSLRTNQKETQYFGPGTRLLVL.

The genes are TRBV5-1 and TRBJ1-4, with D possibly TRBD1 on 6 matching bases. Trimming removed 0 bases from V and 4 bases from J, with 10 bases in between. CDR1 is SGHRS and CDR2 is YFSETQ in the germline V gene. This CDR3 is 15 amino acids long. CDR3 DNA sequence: TGCGCCAGCAGCTTGGAAGGACAGCGTAATGAAAAACTGTTTTTT. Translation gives CASSLEGQRNEKLFF.

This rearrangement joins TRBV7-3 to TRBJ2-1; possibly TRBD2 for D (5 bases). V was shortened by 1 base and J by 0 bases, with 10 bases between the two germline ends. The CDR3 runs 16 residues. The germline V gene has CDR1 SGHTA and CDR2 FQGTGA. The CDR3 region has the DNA TGTGCCAGCAGCTTAATCGGCGGGTACTCCTACAATGAGCAGTTCTTC. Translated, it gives CASSLIGGYSYNEQFF.

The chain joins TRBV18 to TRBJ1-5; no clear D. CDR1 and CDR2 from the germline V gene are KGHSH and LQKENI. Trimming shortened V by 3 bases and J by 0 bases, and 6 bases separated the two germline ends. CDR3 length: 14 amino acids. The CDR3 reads CASSPSNSNQPQHF. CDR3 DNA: TGTGCCAGCTCACCTTCGAATAGCAATCAGCCCCAGCATTTT.

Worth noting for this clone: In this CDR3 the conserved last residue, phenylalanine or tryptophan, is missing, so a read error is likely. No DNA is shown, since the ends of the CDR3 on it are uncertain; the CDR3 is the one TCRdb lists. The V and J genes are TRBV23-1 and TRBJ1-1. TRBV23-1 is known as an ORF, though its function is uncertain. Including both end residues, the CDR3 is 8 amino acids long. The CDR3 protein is CASPRGSG.

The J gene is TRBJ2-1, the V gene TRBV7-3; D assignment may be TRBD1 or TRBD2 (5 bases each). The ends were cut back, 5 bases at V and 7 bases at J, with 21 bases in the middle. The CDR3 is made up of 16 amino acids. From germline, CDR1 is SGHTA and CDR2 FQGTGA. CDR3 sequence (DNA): TGTGCCAGCAGCCCCTTTGAGAGGGGCGATTTGAATGAGCAGTTCTTC. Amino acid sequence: CASSPFERGDLNEQFF. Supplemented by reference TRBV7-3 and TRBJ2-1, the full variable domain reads GAGVSQTPSNKVTEKGKYVELRCDPISGHTALYWYRQSLGQGPEFLIYFQGTGAADDSGLPNDRFFAVRPEGSVSTLKIQRTERGDSAVYLCASSPFERGDLNEQFFGPGTRLTVL.

The CDR3 sequence is CASSYGRGGYTF. CDR3 nucleotide sequence: TGTGCCAGCAGTTACGGCAGGGGCGGCTACACCTTC. The chain couples TRBV28 to TRBJ1-2; D possibly corresponds to TRBD1 (6 bases). This CDR3 comprises 12 residues. In germline, CDR1 is MDHEN, CDR2 SYDVKM. V lost 4 bases to trimming and J lost 8 bases, with 11 bases between them.

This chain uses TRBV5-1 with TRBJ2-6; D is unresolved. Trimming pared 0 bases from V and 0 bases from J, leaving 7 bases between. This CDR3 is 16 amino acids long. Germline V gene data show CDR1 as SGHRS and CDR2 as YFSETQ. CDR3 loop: CASSLEGRSGANVLTF. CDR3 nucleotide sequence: TGCGCCAGCAGCTTGGAGGGTCGCTCTGGGGCCAACGTCCTGACTTTC.

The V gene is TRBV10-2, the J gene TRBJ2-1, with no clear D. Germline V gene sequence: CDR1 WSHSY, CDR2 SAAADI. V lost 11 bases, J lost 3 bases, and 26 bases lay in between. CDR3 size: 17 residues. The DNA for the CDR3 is TGCGCCGCAGGACCTCTACGCGGCTATCCTAACTACAATGAGCAGTTCTTC. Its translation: CAAGPLRGYPNYNEQFF.

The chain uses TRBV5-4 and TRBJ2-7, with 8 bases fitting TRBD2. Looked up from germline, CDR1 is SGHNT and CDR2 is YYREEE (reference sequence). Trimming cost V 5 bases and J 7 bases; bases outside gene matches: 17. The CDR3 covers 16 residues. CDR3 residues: CASSSGTLGQRGEQYF. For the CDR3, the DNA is TGTGCCAGCAGTTCGGGTACCTTAGGACAGCGGGGGGAGCAGTACTTC.

CDR3 in DNA: TGTGCCAGCAGCTTGGGGGGATTCAATTCACCCCTCCACTTT. Translating it yields CASSLGGFNSPLHF. The chain combines TRBV5-6 with TRBJ1-6; D ambiguous. The length of the CDR3 is 14 residues. CDR1 is SGHDT, CDR2 YYEEEE, per germline. The V end lost 0 bases, the J end lost 7 bases, and 8 bases lay between the germline ends.

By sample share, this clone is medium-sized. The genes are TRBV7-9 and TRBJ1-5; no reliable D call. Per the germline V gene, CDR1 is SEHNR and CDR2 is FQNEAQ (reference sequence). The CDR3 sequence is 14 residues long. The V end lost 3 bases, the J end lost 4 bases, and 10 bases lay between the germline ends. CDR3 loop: CASSFEGFNQPQHF. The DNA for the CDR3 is TGTGCCAGCAGCTTCGAGGGCTTTAATCAGCCCCAGCATTTT.